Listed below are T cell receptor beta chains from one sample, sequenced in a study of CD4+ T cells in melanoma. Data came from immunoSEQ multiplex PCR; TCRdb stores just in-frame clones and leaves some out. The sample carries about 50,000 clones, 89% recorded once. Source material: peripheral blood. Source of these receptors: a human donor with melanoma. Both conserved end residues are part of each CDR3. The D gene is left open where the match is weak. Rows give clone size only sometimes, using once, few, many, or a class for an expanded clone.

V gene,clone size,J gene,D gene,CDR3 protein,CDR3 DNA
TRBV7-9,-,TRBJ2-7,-,CASSLRSTLDEQYF,TGTGCCAGCAGCTTACGAAGCACCCTCGACGAGCAGTACTTC
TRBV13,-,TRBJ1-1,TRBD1,CASTGAGLNTEAFF,TGTGCCAGTACAGGGGCCGGGTTGAACACTGAAGCTTTCTTT
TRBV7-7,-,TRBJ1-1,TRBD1,CASSAHRGAEAFF,TGTGCTAGCAGCGCTCACAGGGGGGCTGAAGCTTTCTTT
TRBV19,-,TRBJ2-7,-,CARSFPGEQYF,TGTGCCCGATCCTTCCCAGGCGAGCAGTACTTC
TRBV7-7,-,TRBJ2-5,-,CASRPQTGGPQETQYF,TGTGCTAGCAGGCCCCAGACAGGTGGACCTCAAGAGACCCAGTACTTC
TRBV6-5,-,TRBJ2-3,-,CASSGTRGTDTQYF,TGTGCCAGCAGTGGTACACGAGGCACAGATACGCAGTATTTT
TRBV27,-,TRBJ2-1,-,CASNSGTSSYNGQFF,TGTGCCAGCAACAGTGGCACGAGCTCCTACAATGGGCAGTTCTTC
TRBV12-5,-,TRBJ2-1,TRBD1,CASGLKGGGFGYNEQFF,TGTGCTAGTGGTTTGAAAGGGGGCGGATTCGGATACAATGAGCAGTTCTTC
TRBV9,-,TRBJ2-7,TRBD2,CASSPGGLSYEQYF,TGTGCCAGCAGCCCGGGGGGACTCTCCTACGAGCAGTACTTC
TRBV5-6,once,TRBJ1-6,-,CASSLGGRAWDSPLHF,TGTGCCAGCAGCTTGGGGGGTAGGGCCTGGGATTCACCCCTCCACTTT
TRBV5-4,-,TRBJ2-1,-,CASSWGGPYNEQFF,TGTGCCAGCAGCTGGGGGGGCCCCTACAATGAGCAGTTCTTC
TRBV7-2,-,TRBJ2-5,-,CASTNWRGTFETQYF,TGTGCCTCAACGAACTGGCGGGGAACTTTCGAGACCCAGTACTTC
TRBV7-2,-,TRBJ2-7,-,CASSLYAGEQYF,TGTGCCAGCAGCTTATATGCGGGAGAGCAGTACTTC
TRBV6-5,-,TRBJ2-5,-,CASSDQGYQETQYF,TGTGCCAGCAGTGACCAGGGGTACCAAGAGACCCAGTACTTC
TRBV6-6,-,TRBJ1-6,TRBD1,CASSYPDRGSPLHF,TGTGCCAGCAGTTACCCAGACAGGGGTTCACCCCTCCACTTT
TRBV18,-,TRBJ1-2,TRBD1,CASSNYRGSNYGYTF,TGTGCCAGCTCAAACTACAGGGGAAGTAACTATGGCTACACCTTC
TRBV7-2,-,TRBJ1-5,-,CASSLGGRRGYQPQHF,TGTGCCAGCAGCTTAGGGGGCCGACGGGGATATCAGCCCCAGCATTTT
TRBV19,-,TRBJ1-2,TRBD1,CASSPGQGSYGYTF,TGTGCCAGTAGCCCGGGACAGGGGTCTTATGGCTACACCTTC
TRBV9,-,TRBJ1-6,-,CASSVGWGRANSPLHF,TGTGCCAGCAGCGTAGGCTGGGGTCGGGCGAATTCACCCCTCCACTTT
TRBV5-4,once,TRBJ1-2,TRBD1,CASSRDRGSGYTF,TGTGCCAGCAGCCGGGACAGGGGGTCTGGCTACACCTTC
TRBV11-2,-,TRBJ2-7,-,CASSLEGQQYF,TGTGCCAGCAGCTTAGAGGGACAGCAGTACTTC
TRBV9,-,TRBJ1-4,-,CASSVSTGESEKLFF,TGTGCCAGCAGCGTTTCGACAGGAGAGTCCGAAAAACTGTTTTTT
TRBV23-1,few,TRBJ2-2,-,CASSQSSGSNTRELFF,TGCGCCAGCAGTCAATCCTCGGGATCTAACACCCGGGAGCTGTTTTTT
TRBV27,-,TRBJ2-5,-,CAKRETQYF,TGTGCCAAAAGGGAGACCCAGTACTTC